One sample yielded the 23 T cell receptor beta chains listed below, sequenced in a study of blood T cell repertoires in COVID-19. Here immunoSEQ multiplex PCR was the method, and the copy in TCRdb shows in-frame clones only, minus some. The table shows 100,000 to 150,000 clones, with 88% occurring only once. The sequenced sample consisted of peripheral blood. The origin of the receptors is a man aged 50 to 59 with acute or convalescent COVID-19.

This chain joins TRBV29-1 and TRBJ2-1; D is unresolved. Germline lookup yields CDR1 SQVTM and CDR2 ANQGSEA. The V gene lost 3 bases and the J gene lost 7 bases, with 16 bases spanning the gap. The CDR3 has 14 amino acids. The CDR3 nucleotides read TGCAGCGTTGAGAGGCCCGGAAGGAAAAATGAGCAGTTCTTC. Amino acids: CSVERPGRKNEQFF.

V is TRBV2 and J is TRBJ2-5, with TRBD1 matching over 8 bases. This CDR3 region has 15 residues. Germline V lookup: CDR1 SNHLY, CDR2 FYNNEI. V lost 6 bases, J lost 2 bases, and 8 bases stayed unmatched. The CDR3 loop reads CASRDNRGAQETQYF. In DNA, the CDR3 is TGTGCCAGCAGAGATAACAGGGGGGCGCAAGAGACCCAGTACTTC.

This clone was detected only once. The chain links TRBV2 to TRBJ2-7; TRBD1 is a possible D gene (6 bases). Germline V gene lookup returns CDR1 SNHLY and CDR2 FYNNEI. Trimming pared 9 bases from V and 0 bases from J, leaving 24 bases between. This CDR3 contains 17 residues. DNA of the CDR3: TGTGCCAGACACCTTAACCCCCGGACAGCAAGCTCCTACGAGCAGTACTTC. Translated, it gives CARHLNPRTASSYEQYF.

A single count supports this clone. The rearrangement joins TRBV5-4 to TRBJ2-1; 9 nucleotides line up with TRBD2. V lost 2 bases, J lost 5 bases, and 8 bases stayed unmatched. The CDR3 consists of 16 residues. Germline assignment: CDR1 SGHNT and CDR2 YYREEE (reference sequence). Written as DNA, the CDR3 is TGTGCCAGCAGCTTACCCGGACTAGCGAAGAACAATGAGCAGTTCTTC. Translated: CASSLPGLAKNNEQFF.

The chain combines TRBV13 with TRBJ1-1; D not certain. CDR1 is PRHDT, CDR2 FYEKMQ, per germline (reference sequence). Trimming left V 6 bases short and J 5 bases short, with 16 bases between. This CDR3 contains 14 residues. The CDR3 region is CASRRKMGRTEAFF. The DNA of the CDR3 is TGTGCCAGCAGAAGAAAGATGGGGAGAACTGAAGCTTTCTTT.

V usage is TRBV5-4 and J usage is TRBJ1-1; possibly TRBD1 for D (6 bases). The V gene lost 6 bases and the J gene lost 2 bases, with 14 bases spanning the gap. In germline, CDR1 is SGHNT, CDR2 YYREEE (reference sequence). The CDR3 runs to 14 residues. The CDR3 loop is CASKRTATNTEAFF. The CDR3 DNA reads as TGTGCCAGCAAAAGGACAGCCACAAACACTGAAGCTTTCTTT. Full variable domain (outside the CDR3, taken from reference TRBV5-4 and TRBJ1-1): ETGVTQSPTHLIKTRGQQVTLRCSSQSGHNTVSWYQQALGQGPQFIFQYYREEENGRGNFPPRFSGLQFPNYSSELNVNALELDDSALYLCASKRTATNTEAFFGQGTRLTVV.

The gene calls are TRBV11-2 and TRBJ1-2; 8 nucleotides line up with TRBD1. V trimming: 3 bases; J trimming: 8 bases; junction bases outside the gene matches: 5. This CDR3 is 13 amino acids long. Germline lookup yields CDR1 SGHAT and CDR2 FQNNGV. CDR3 in amino acids: CASSFGQGRGYTF. The CDR3, as DNA: TGTGCCAGCAGCTTCGGACAGGGAAGGGGCTACACCTTC.

J is TRBJ1-2 and V is TRBV28, with D perhaps matching TRBD1 (6 bases). V dropped 0 bases and J dropped 6 bases, with 14 bases sitting between them. CDR1 and CDR2 (germline): MDHEN, SYDVKM. The CDR3 contains 15 residues. The CDR3 region is CASSLWAGGANGYTF. The CDR3 DNA reads TGTGCCAGCAGTTTATGGGCGGGGGGCGCTAATGGCTACACCTTC.

V usage is TRBV7-2 and J usage is TRBJ1-5; no clear D. Deletions cut 5 bases from V and 0 bases from J, with 14 bases between. Germline CDR1 is SGHTA and CDR2 is FQGNSA. The CDR3 totals 16 residues. The CDR3 loop reads CASSAGRGYSNQPQHF. The CDR3 DNA sequence: TGTGCCAGCAGCGCGGGGAGAGGCTATAGCAATCAGCCCCAGCATTTT.

The chain links TRBV18 to TRBJ1-1, with TRBD1 identical over 7 bases. The CDR3 contains 17 residues. V gave up 2 bases and J gave up 0 bases; unmatched junction bases: 9. Germline V gives CDR1 KGHSH, CDR2 LQKENI. The CDR3 nucleotides read TGTGCCAGCTCACCATGGAGGGGGCCCCGGATGAACACTGAAGCTTTCTTT. Its translation is CASSPWRGPRMNTEAFF.

V gene TRBV5-8 combines with J gene TRBJ1-1, with D perhaps TRBD1 (5 bases). This CDR3 comprises 14 residues. Trimming removed 10 bases from V and 7 bases from J, with 23 bases in between. Germline CDR1 and CDR2: SGHTS and YDEGEE. The DNA for the CDR3 is TGTGCCTTTCCAATTCGCAGGGTGGTAGGTGAAGCTTTCTTT. The encoded protein is CAFPIRRVVGEAFF.

This chain uses TRBV21-1 with TRBJ1-2; TRBD1 was called by the table and not checked on the DNA. TRBV21-1 is shown as a pseudogene. There are 15 residues in the CDR3. This CDR3 is CASSKARGPEGGYTF. The CDR3 DNA follows: TGTGCCAGCAGCAAAGCAAGGGGGCCTGAAGGAGGCTACACCTTC.

The chain employs TRBV5-1 and TRBJ1-2; maybe TRBD1 (5 bases). Germline CDR1 is SGHRS and CDR2 is YFSETQ. V shed 4 bases and J shed 3 bases, with 13 bases lying between them. The CDR3 runs 14 residues. CDR3 loop: CASSQGDPDYGYTF. The CDR3 coding sequence is TGCGCCAGCAGCCAGGGCGACCCGGACTATGGCTACACCTTC.

This chain joins TRBV9 and TRBJ2-5, with 10 positions matching TRBD2. With V trimmed by 0 bases and J by 5 bases, 4 bases remained unmatched. The CDR3 consists of 15 residues. Germline V gene data show CDR1 as SGDLS and CDR2 as YYNGEE. The CDR3 here is CASSVATSGVETQYF. CDR3 sequence (DNA): TGTGCCAGCAGCGTAGCAACTAGCGGGGTGGAGACCCAGTACTTC. Full variable domain (remainder filled in from reference TRBV9 and TRBJ2-5): DSGVTQTPKHLITATGQRVTLRCSPRSGDLSVYWYQQSLDQGLQFLIQYYNGEERAKGNILERFSAQQFPDLHSELNLSSLELGDSALYFCASSVATSGVETQYFGPGTRLLVL.

This clone showed up just a few times. V and J are TRBV4-2 and TRBJ2-7, with D perhaps TRBD1 (5 bases). V was clipped by 1 base and J by 6 bases, with 10 bases between them. This CDR3 is 13 amino acids long. The germline CDR1 and CDR2 sequences are LGHNA and YNFKEQ. The CDR3 here is CASSQGWGSEQYF. The CDR3 DNA reads as TGTGCCAGCAGCCAAGGGTGGGGCAGCGAGCAGTACTTC.

This chain uses TRBV2 with TRBJ1-2, with TRBD1 matching over 7 bases. The germline gives CDR1 SNHLY, CDR2 FYNNEI. Trimming removed 11 bases from V and 7 bases from J; junction bases left unmatched: 10. This CDR3 contains 12 residues. CDR3 region: CAGRQGVLGYTF. DNA of the CDR3: TGTGCCGGCCGACAGGGTGTACTTGGCTACACCTTC. Looking up the rest from reference TRBV2 and TRBJ1-2 gives the full variable domain: EPEVTQTPSHQVTQMGQEVILRCVPISNHLYFYWYRQILGQKVEFLVSFYNNEISEKSEIFDDQFSVERPDGSNFTLKIRSTKLEDSAMYFCAGRQGVLGYTFGSGTRLTVV.

Concerning this clone: Distinct nucleotide sequences in the sample also encode this CDR3. The gene calls are TRBV5-1 and TRBJ2-1; a weak D match, TRBD2 (5 bases). The CDR3 contains 15 residues. V was trimmed by 0 bases and J by 0 bases, leaving 7 bases between them. The germline V gene encodes CDR1 SGHRS and CDR2 YFSETQ. This chain's CDR3 is CASSLGGSSYNEQFF. CDR3 coding DNA: TGCGCCAGCAGCTTGGGTGGGAGCTCCTACAATGAGCAGTTCTTC.

V usage is TRBV20-1 and J usage is TRBJ1-6; maybe TRBD1 (6 bases). The germline V gene has CDR1 DFQATT and CDR2 SNEGSKA (reference sequence). Trimming took 3 bases from V and 0 from J, leaving 15 bases between them. This CDR3 is 17 amino acids long. As DNA, the CDR3 is TGCAGTGCTAGTAACAGGGAAGATCCCTCCTATAATTCACCCCTCCACTTT. This sequence encodes CSASNREDPSYNSPLHF.

This clone has a single count. The CDR3 spells CASWERYTGELFF. In nucleotides, the CDR3 is TGTGCCAGCTGGGAGCGGTACACCGGGGAGCTGTTTTTT. The chain employs TRBV28 and TRBJ2-2; D possibly corresponds to TRBD2 (5 bases). The germline CDR1 and CDR2 sequences are MDHEN and SYDVKM. Trimming removed 8 bases from V and 3 bases from J, with 10 bases in between. The CDR3 loop spans 13 amino acids.

The chain carries TRBV27 and TRBJ1-4; 10 bases map to TRBD1. CDR3 length: 15 amino acids. The V segment lost 1 base and the J segment 8 bases; nucleotides outside the gene matches: 4. Germline CDR1 and CDR2: MNHEY and SMNVEV (reference sequence). CDR3 nucleotides: TGTGCCAGCAGTTTATTCGGGGACAGGGGCGAAAAACTGTTTTTT. Translation: CASSLFGDRGEKLFF. Drawing the rest from reference TRBV27 and TRBJ1-4, the complete variable domain is EAQVTQNPRYLITVTGKKLTVTCSQNMNHEYMSWYRQDPGLGLRQIYYSMNVEVTDKGDVPEGYKVSRKEKRNFPLILESPSPNQTSLYFCASSLFGDRGEKLFFGSGTQLSVL.

The rearrangement joins TRBV2 to TRBJ2-3; TRBD2 matches at 10 bases. The CDR3 runs to 16 residues. Germline CDR1 reads SNHLY; CDR2 reads FYNNEI. V shed 0 bases and J 5 bases; nucleotides not matched to a gene: 5. The CDR3 spells CASSEARSSGRDTQYF. The CDR3 DNA reads as TGTGCCAGCAGTGAAGCGCGGTCTAGCGGGAGAGATACGCAGTATTTT.

Details on this clone: A read error may account for a junction end that differs from germline. The chain links TRBV7-7 to TRBJ2-2; D is perhaps TRBD2 (6 bases). Germline-derived CDR1 and CDR2 are SSHAT and FNYEAQ (reference sequence). The CDR3 has 17 amino acids. The CDR3 nucleotides read TGTGCTAGCAGCTTAGCGGCAACGGGAAGGAGCACCGGGGAGCTGTTTTTT. Translated, it gives CASSLAATGRSTGELFF.

The chain carries TRBV7-8 and TRBJ1-2; D remains ambiguous. V was cut by 5 bases and J by 2 bases, with 6 bases left in between. The length of the CDR3 is 12 residues. The germline CDR1 and CDR2 sequences are SGHVS and FQNEAQ. The CDR3, as DNA: TGTGCCAGCAGCCCCGAGAACTATGGCTACACCTTC. Protein: CASSPENYGYTF. The variable domain in full, completed from reference TRBV7-8 and TRBJ1-2, reads GAGVSQSPRYKVAKRGQDVALRCDPISGHVSLFWYQQALGQGPEFLTYFQNEAQLDKSGLPSDRFFAERPEGSVSTLKIQRTQQEDSAVYLCASSPENYGYTFGSGTRLTVV.